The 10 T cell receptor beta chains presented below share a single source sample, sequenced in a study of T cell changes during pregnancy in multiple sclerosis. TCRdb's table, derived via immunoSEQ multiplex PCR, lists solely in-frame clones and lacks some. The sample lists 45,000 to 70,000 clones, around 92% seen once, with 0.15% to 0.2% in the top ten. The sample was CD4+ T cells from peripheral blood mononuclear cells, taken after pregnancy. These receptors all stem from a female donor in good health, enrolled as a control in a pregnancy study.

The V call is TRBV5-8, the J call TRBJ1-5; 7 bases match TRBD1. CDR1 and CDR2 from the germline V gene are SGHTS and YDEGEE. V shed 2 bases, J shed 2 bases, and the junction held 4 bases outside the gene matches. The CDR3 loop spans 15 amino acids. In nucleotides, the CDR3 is TGTGCCAGCAGCTTAGGGGGACAGCGCAATCAGCCCCAGCATTTT. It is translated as CASSLGGQRNQPQHF.

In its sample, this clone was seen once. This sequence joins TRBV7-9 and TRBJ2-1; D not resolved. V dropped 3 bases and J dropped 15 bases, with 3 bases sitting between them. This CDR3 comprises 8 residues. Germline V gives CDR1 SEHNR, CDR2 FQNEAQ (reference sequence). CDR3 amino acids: CASSFSFF. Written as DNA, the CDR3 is TGTGCCAGCAGCTTCTCGTTCTTC.

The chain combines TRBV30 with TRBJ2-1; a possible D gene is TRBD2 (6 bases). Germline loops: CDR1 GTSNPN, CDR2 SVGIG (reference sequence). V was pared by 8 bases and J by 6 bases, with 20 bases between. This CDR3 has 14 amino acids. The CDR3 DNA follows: TGTGCCCTACAGCGGCGGGGATCCCTCAATGAGCAGTTCTTC. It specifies CALQRRGSLNEQFF.

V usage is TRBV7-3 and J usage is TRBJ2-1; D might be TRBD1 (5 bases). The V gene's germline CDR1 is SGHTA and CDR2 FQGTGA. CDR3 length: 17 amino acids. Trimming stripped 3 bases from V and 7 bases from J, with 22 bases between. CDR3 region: CASSFSLGLDNMNEQFF. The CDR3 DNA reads TGTGCCAGCAGCTTCTCTTTGGGGCTAGATAATATGAATGAGCAGTTCTTC.

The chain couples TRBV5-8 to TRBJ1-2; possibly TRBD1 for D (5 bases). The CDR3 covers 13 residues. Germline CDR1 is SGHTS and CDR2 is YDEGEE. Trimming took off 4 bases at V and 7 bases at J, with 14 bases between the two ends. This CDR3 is CASSPLGGTGYTF. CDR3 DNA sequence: TGTGCCAGCAGCCCTTTGGGAGGGACTGGCTACACCTTC.

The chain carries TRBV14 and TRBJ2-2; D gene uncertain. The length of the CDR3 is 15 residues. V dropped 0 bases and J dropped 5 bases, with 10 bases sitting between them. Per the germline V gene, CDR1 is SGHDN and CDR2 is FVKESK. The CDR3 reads CASSQDELWTGELFF. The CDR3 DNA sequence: TGTGCCAGCAGCCAAGATGAGCTGTGGACCGGGGAGCTGTTTTTT. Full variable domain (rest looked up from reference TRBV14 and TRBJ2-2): EAGVTQFPSHSVIEKGQTVTLRCDPISGHDNLYWYRRVMGKEIKFLLHFVKESKQDESGMPNNRFLAERTGGTYSTLKVQPAELEDSGVYFCASSQDELWTGELFFGEGSRLTVL.

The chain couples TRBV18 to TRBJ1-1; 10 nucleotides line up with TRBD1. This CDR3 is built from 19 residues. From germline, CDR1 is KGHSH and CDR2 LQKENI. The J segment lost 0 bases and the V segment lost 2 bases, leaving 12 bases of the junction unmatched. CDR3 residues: CASSPTGTGARGMNTEAFF. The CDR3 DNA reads TGTGCCAGCTCACCAACGGGGACAGGGGCCCGGGGGATGAACACTGAAGCTTTCTTT.

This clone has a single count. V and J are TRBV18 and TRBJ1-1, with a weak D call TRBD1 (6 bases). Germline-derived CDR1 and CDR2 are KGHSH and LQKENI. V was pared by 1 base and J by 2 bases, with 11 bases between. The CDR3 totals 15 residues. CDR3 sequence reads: CASSPLDRSNTEAFF. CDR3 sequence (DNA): TGTGCCAGCTCACCACTCGACAGGAGTAACACTGAAGCTTTCTTT. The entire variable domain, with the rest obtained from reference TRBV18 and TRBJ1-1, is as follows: NAGVMQNPRHLVRRRGQEARLRCSPMKGHSHVYWYRQLPEEGLKFMVYLQKENIIDESGMPKERFSAEFPKEGPSILRIQQVVRGDSAAYFCASSPLDRSNTEAFFGQGTRLTVV.

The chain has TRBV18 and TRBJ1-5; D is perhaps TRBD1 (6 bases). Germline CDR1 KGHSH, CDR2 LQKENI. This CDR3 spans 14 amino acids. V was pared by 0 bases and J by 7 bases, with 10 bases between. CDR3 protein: CASSPPTGGQPQHF. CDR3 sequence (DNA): TGTGCCAGCTCACCACCGACAGGCGGGCAGCCCCAGCATTTT.

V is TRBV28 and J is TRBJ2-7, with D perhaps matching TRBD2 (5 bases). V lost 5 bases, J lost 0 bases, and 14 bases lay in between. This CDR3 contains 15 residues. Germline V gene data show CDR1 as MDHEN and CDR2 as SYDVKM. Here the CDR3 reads CASSPGVTSSYEQYF. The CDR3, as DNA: TGTGCCAGCAGTCCAGGAGTTACTAGCTCCTACGAGCAGTACTTC.